This T cell receptor beta chain was sequenced during a study of T cells in Graves' hyperthyroidism and ophthalmopathy. Trimming took 3 bases from V and 10 from J, leaving 18 bases between them. Germline lookup yields CDR1 MDHEN and CDR2 SYDVKM. This CDR3 spans 14 amino acids. Amplification targeted TCR beta CDR3 regions from RNA transcripts. In the first-round RT-PCR of the TCR CDR3, the HTBI primer set was used. TCRdb fed the multiplex PCR reads into MiXCR, producing one record per CDR3 protein. The sample consists of 560,000 or so distinct CDR3 sequences, just under 20% of them appearing once. Points on this clonotype: This may stem from a read error, because a much larger clone lies one nucleotide away. Since the CDR3 does not end with the conserved phenylalanine or tryptophan, this likely comes from a read error.

Cells are PBMCs isolated from more than 8.5 ml of fresh blood. The V gene is TRBV28, the J gene TRBJ1-1, with D hard to call. This sequence was found in a man aged 40-55 years with Graves' ophthalmopathy. The sequenced material came from blood. As DNA, the CDR3 is TGTGCCAGCAGTTTGGTCACGTTCCGAGTCGGAGCTTTCCTT. It yields the protein CASSLVTFRVGAFL.